This TCR beta chain is drawn from a study of molecular identifiers for immune sequencing clone quantification. Regarding this clonotype: One end of the junction fails to match germline, which may point to a read error.

From the PCR reads, TCRdb called clonotypes with MiXCR, one entry per CDR3 protein. The table records about 640,000 distinct CDR3 sequences, 15% to 20% of them present only once. Germline V CDR1 and CDR2: LNHDA, SQIVND (reference sequence). There are 15 residues in the CDR3. The source is a human donor in good health. Some libraries in this study had Jurkat cell RNA spiked in. Specimen: naive CD8+ T cells from blood, with Jurkat cell RNA spiked in. The subset here: FACS-sorted CD8+CD4-CCR7+CD45RA+ naive T cells. This rearrangement joins TRBV19 to TRBJ2-1, with TRBD1 as a possible D gene (6 bases). The CDR3 sequence: CANSIGQGSYNEQFF. The DNA for the CDR3 is TGTGCCAATAGTATAGGCCAGGGGTCCTACAATGAGCAGTTCTTC.